This T cell receptor beta chain was observed in a study of blood T cell repertoires in COVID-19. Study-wide background: COVID-19 samples from acute and convalescent phases originated in the United States, Italy and Spain. PBMCs, B-cell-depleted T cells, or T cells were the source of the cDNA or gDNA that made up the material.

V shed 2 bases and J 7 bases; nucleotides not matched to a gene: 10. The CDR3 is 17 residues long. Germline V gene lookup returns CDR1 SGHNT and CDR2 YENEEA. Per the original data handling: Amplified reference gene primers provided the basis for estimating nucleated cell counts. Using immunoSEQ multiplex PCR, the repertoire was profiled, and TCRdb retains in-frame clones only, with some absent. D and trimming were read from the DNA, whereas the V and J calls and clone size are those reported in that table. The table shows fewer than 80,000 clones, with 75% to 90% occurring only once. The sequenced sample was peripheral blood. This receptor was taken from a woman aged 45-65 years with active COVID-19. This rearrangement joins TRBV11-3 to TRBJ2-2; TRBD2 aligns across 10 bases. CDR3: CASSLLAGVGYSGELFF. The CDR3, as DNA: TGTGCCAGCAGCTTACTAGCGGGAGTCGGGTATAGCGGGGAGCTGTTTTTT.